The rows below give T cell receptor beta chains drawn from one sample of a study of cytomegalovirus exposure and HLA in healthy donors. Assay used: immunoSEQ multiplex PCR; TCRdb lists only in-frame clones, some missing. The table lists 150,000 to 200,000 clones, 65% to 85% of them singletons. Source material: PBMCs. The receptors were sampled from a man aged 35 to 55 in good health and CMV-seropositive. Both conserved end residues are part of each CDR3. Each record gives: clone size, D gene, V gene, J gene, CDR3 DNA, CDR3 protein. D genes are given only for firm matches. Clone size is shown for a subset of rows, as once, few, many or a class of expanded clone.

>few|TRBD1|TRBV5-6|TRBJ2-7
TGTGCCAGCACCGCTTCGGGGACAGGGACCCACGAGCAGTACTTC
CASTASGTGTHEQYF
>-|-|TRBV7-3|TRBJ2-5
TGTGCCAGCAGCTCCGGGCCAGGGGAGACCCAGTACTTC
CASSSGPGETQYF
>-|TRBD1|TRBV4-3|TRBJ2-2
TGCGCCAGCAGCCAAGTGGGACAGGGAAACACCGGGGAGCTGTTTTTT
CASSQVGQGNTGELFF
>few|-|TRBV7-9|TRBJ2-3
TGTGCCAGCAGCCACCGTCAGTTGGATACGCAGTATTTT
CASSHRQLDTQYF
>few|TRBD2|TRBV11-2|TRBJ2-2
TGTGCCAGCATGCGGACTAGCGGCCTCACCGGGGAGCTGTTTTTT
CASMRTSGLTGELFF
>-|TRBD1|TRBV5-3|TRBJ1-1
TGTGCCAGAAACGTCCGGGACAGAATGAACACTGAAGCTTTCTTT
CARNVRDRMNTEAFF
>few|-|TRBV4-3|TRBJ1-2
TGCGCCAGCAGCCAAGCTGTCAGGGAAGATGGCTACACCTTC
CASSQAVREDGYTF
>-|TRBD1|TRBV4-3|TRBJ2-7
TGCGCCAGCAGCACCCGACAGGGAAACTACGAGCAGTACTTC
CASSTRQGNYEQYF
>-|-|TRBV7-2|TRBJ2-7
TGTGCCAGCAGCTTAGCGTTCGGACACCTAACCTACGAGCAGTACTTC
CASSLAFGHLTYEQYF
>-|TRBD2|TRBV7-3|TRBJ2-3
TGTGCCAGCAGCGACCTAGCGGGGAATAAAGATACGCAGTATTTT
CASSDLAGNKDTQYF
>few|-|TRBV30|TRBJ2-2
TGTGCCTGGAGGCCTAAGAACACCGGGGAGCTGTTTTTT
CAWRPKNTGELFF
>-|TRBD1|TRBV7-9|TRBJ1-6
TGTGCCAGCAGTCCCGGACAGGGTTTTTCACCCCTCCACTTT
CASSPGQGFSPLHF
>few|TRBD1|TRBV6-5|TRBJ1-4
TGTGCCAGCAGTTACACTGGGACAGGGGATGAAAAACTGTTTTTT
CASSYTGTGDEKLFF
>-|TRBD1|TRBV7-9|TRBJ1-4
TGTGCCAGCAGCCGACAGGGGGGCTCAGCGGCTAATGAAAAACTGTTTTTT
CASSRQGGSAANEKLFF
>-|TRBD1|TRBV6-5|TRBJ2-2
TGTGCCAGCAAGGGACAGGGGGCGGTCACCGGGGAGCTGTTTTTT
CASKGQGAVTGELFF
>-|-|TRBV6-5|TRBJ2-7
TGTGCCAGCAGTTACACGAGACTAAGCTACGAGCAGTACTTC
CASSYTRLSYEQYF
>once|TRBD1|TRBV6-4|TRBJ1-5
TGTGCCAGCAGTCCACAGGGGACGACTCAGCCCCAGCATTTT
CASSPQGTTQPQHF
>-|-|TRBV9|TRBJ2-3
TGTGCCAGCAGCGTAGGGCTCTGGGACTTCACAGATACGCAGTATTTT
CASSVGLWDFTDTQYF
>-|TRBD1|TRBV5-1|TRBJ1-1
TGCGCCAGCAGCTTGGGGGACAGGGGGCTCGTGAACACTGAAGCTTTCTTT
CASSLGDRGLVNTEAFF
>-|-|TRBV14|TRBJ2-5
TGTGCCAGCAGCCAAGATAGGGGGGGGAACCAAGAGACCCAGTACTTC
CASSQDRGGNQETQYF
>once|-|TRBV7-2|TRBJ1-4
TGTGCCAGCAGCCCAAGTTTGGGGAGCAATGAAAAACTGTTTTTT
CASSPSLGSNEKLFF
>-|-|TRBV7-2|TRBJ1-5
TGTGCCAGCAGCTTAGCGTCGGGGGGACATCAGCCCCAGCATTTT
CASSLASGGHQPQHF
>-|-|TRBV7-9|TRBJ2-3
TGTGCCAGCAGCCCCCACCAGGAAGCAGATACGCAGTATTTT
CASSPHQEADTQYF
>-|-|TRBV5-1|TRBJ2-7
TGCGCCAGCAGCACCGAACAGGGCTGGGAGCAGTACTTC
CASSTEQGWEQYF
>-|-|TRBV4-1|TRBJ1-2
TGCGCCAGCAGCCAAGTGGGTACGGGGAATAACTATGGCTACACCTTC
CASSQVGTGNNYGYTF
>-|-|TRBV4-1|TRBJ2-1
TGCGCCAGCAGCCAAGAACCCGGTGGGGGGAACAATGAGCAGTTCTTC
CASSQEPGGGNNEQFF
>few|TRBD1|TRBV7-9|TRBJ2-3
TGTGCCAGCAGCTCGACAGGGGCCCCACAGGGTACGCAGTATTTT
CASSSTGAPQGTQYF
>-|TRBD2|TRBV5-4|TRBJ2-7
TGTGCCAGCAGCCCGAGGGTGAGCGGGGGGGCCTACGAGCAGTACTTC
CASSPRVSGGAYEQYF
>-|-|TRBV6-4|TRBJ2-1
TGTGCCAGCAGTGACTCCCAGGTAAAACAAGCTGAGCAGTTCTTC
CASSDSQVKQAEQFF
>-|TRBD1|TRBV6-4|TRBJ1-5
TGTGCCAGCAGTGCCCGGACAGGGGGTAATCAGCCCCAGCATTTT
CASSARTGGNQPQHF
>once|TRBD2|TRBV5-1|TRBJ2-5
TGCGCCAGCAGCTTGAGAGGGCGGGGGGGCCAAGAGACCCAGTACTTC
CASSLRGRGGQETQYF
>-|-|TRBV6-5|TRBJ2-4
TGTGCCAGCAGTTACTCTCACGGGGGTAAAAACATTCAGTACTTC
CASSYSHGGKNIQYF
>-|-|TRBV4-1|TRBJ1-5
TGCGCCAGCAGCCAAGAAGGAGCGGGGCAGGGTAATCAGCCCCAGCATTTT
CASSQEGAGQGNQPQHF
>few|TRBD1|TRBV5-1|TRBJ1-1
TGCGCCAGCAGCTTGGGGGACAGGGGGTTGGTGGCTTTCTTT
CASSLGDRGLVAFF
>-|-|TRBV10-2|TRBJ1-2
TGCGCCAGTTTCCAGGGGAACTATGGCTACACCTTC
CASFQGNYGYTF
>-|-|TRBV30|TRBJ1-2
TGTGCCTGGACTCTTCCCCCGGGAGGCTACACCTTC
CAWTLPPGGYTF
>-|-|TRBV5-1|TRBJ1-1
TGCGCCAGCAGCTTGGCCCCGGGGGTGAACACTGAAGCTTTCTTT
CASSLAPGVNTEAFF
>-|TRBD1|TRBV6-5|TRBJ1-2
TGTGCCAGCAGTTACCGGGACAGGGGAGGTGGCTACACCTTC
CASSYRDRGGGYTF
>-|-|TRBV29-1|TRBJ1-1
TGCACGGGCGGTCGGGGAGACACTGAAGCTTTCTTT
CTGGRGDTEAFF
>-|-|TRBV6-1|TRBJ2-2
TGTGCCAGCAGTGCCCAAGCCCCCGGGGAGCTGTTTTTT
CASSAQAPGELFF
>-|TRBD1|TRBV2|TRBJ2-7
TGTGCCAGCAGTTATACAGGGGCTCAGTACTTC
CASSYTGAQYF
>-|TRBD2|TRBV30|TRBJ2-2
TGTGCCTGGAGCGGGACGCGGGGGAGGGGCACCGGGGAGCTGTTTTTT
CAWSGTRGRGTGELFF
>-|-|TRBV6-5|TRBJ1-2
TGTGCCAGCAGTCCTACACAGGGAATTAAAGGCTACACCTTC
CASSPTQGIKGYTF
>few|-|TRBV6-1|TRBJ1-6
TGTGCCAGCAGCTCATACATGGGCTCACCCCTCCACTTT
CASSSYMGSPLHF
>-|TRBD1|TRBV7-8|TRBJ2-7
TGTGCCAGCAGCCTGTGGACAGGGAGGTCCTACGAGCAGTACTTC
CASSLWTGRSYEQYF
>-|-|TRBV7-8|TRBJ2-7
TGTGCCAGCAGCTTAGCCAGGGCCAGTAGCGAGCAGTACTTC
CASSLARASSEQYF
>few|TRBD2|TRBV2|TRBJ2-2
TGTGCCAGCACCCCGGGGAGGGCGAACACCGGGGAGCTGTTTTTT
CASTPGRANTGELFF
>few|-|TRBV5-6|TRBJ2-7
TGTGCCAGCAGCTTAGCTGTCTACGAGCAGTACTTC
CASSLAVYEQYF
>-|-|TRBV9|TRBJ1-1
TGTGCCAGCAGAATGTCGGGGGGATCGAACACTGAAGCTTTCTTT
CASRMSGGSNTEAFF